Here is one TCR beta chain with its context. The sample comes from a study of blood T cell repertoires in COVID-19. Study in general: Donors in the United States, Italy and Spain gave samples during acute or convalescent COVID-19. In each case, the material was cDNA or gDNA derived from T cells, B-cell-depleted T cells, or PBMCs.

Study processing details: By means of reference gene primer amplification, nucleated cell counts were estimated. Clones were read by immunoSEQ multiplex PCR, and TCRdb kept only the in-frame ones, dropping some. V, J and clone size are taken as reported in that table, and D and trimming were inferred from the DNA itself. The data contain 100,000 to 150,000 clones, about 89% of them seen just once; the ten biggest clones take up less than 20%. J lost 6 bases, V lost 5 bases, and 6 bases had no gene match. This CDR3 is 12 amino acids long. Germline lookup yields CDR1 GTSNPN and CDR2 SVGIG (reference sequence).

The V and J genes are TRBV30 and TRBJ1-1; 7 nucleotides line up with TRBD1. The sequencing input was peripheral blood. This receptor was obtained from a man over 45 with active or convalescent COVID-19. The CDR3 DNA reads TGTGCCTGGGCGACAGGGCGCCCTGAAGCTTTCTTT. Amino acid sequence: CAWATGRPEAFF.